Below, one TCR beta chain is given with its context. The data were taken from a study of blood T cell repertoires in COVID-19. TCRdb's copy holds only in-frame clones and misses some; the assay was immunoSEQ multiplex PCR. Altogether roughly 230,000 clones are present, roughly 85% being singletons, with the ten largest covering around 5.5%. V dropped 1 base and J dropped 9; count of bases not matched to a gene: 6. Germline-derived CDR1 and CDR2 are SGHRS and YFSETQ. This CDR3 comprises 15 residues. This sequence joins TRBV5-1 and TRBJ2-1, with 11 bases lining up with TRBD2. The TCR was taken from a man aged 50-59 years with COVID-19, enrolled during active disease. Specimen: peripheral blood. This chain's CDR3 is CASSLSTSGVSEQFF. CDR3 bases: TGCGCCAGCAGCTTGTCGACTAGCGGGGTTAGTGAGCAGTTCTTC. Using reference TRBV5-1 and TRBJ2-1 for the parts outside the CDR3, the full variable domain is KAGVTQTPRYLIKTRGQQVTLSCSPISGHRSVSWYQQTPGQGLQFLFEYFSETQRNKGNFPGRFSGRQFSNSRSEMNVSTLELGDSALYLCASSLSTSGVSEQFFGPGTRLTVL.